Given below is one TCR beta chain in context. Its recognized antigen is unknown. The record has no base qualities; no much larger clone is one base away. The meaning of the sample's time point label: more than 10 months on ibrutinib. For TCR beta library preparation, roughly 2 micrograms of genomic DNA was extracted from cryopreserved PBMCs. Longitudinal blood samples from CLL patients receiving ibrutinib monotherapy were subjected to high-throughput TCR beta sequencing. The patients took part in an open-label, single-center phase 2 trial of ibrutinib monotherapy. On a MiSeq, deep resolution sequencing aimed for a depth between 1 in 1 million and 1 in 200,000 T cells, with each clonotype covered 10x on average. The immunoSEQ hsTCRB Kit was used to generate the TCR beta libraries. The original pipeline was this. Data were analyzed with ImmunoSEQ Data Assistant and ImmunoSEQ Analyzer, with V, D and J genes assigned per IMGT definitions. Clonality, which ranges from 0 to 1, was calculated as one minus the normalized Shannon entropy of productive rearrangement frequencies. Public clonotype analysis was restricted to overrepresented clonotypes comprising at least 0.05% of each patient's repertoire. Fewer than 15 age-matched healthy donor repertoires from immuneACCESS served as clonality controls. In its TCRdb copy, this immuneACCESS table keeps in-frame sequences only and misses some clones. Where compared with another copy, unresolved V genes explain less than half of these, and the others have no known cause. V and J calls and clone size are copied from that table; D and trimming were computed from the DNA. The sample data list tens of thousands of clones, and roughly 72% of these were observed just once. Clones ranked in the top ten supply approximately 5% of the sample.

The source of the sample is a study of cytotoxic CD8 clonotypes in ibrutinib-treated CLL (dated by TCRdb to about 2021). About the investigation overall: The cohort included around 15 treatment-naive and around 10 relapsed/refractory patients; around 18 were IGHV unmutated. Responses were partial in about 25 patients and complete in 2; after median about 63 months follow-up, roughly 15 stayed in remission and 12 progressed. Samples at response were collected after a median of about 13 months of treatment, with a range of about 6 to 36 months. On average, each sample yielded about 260,000 productive templates and 94,082 productive rearrangements. Longitudinal samples were obtainable from about 30% of the 86 participants in the trial. Cryopreserved peripheral blood mononuclear cells were obtained prior to treatment, at the time of response, and at either disease progression or sustained remission. All remission and progressive disease samples were collected while patients were still receiving ibrutinib.

CDR1 and CDR2, per the germline V gene (reference sequence), are GTSNPN and SVGIG. The CDR3 runs 13 amino acids, cysteine and phenylalanine included. Only CDR3 DNA is held: 39 bases, read in frame from base 1. Trimming removed 4 bases from V and 4 bases from J, leaving 13 bases between the germline ends. What the work shows at the level of the full study, not this receptor alone: Public clonotypes were rare and either contracted or stayed stable during treatment, and the rise in clonality at ibrutinib response reflected the expansion of private clonotypes. Clonality increased at ibrutinib response, stayed stable in sustained remission, and fell back toward baseline at progression. Sustained-remission and progressing patients did not have matched sampling times, and lymph node repertoires were not examined. Baseline clonality exceeded that of age-matched healthy donors and correlated strongly with circulating CD8+ T-cell counts.

This receptor chain uses TRBV30 and TRBJ1-2; perhaps TRBD1 is the D gene, with 5 bases matching. Sequenced material: PBMCs, taken after 12 months of ibrutinib treatment. The clonotype comes from a human donor with chronic lymphocytic leukemia. Read as DNA, the sequence is TGTGCCTGGAATCAGGGAGAGGTCTATGGCTACACCTTC. It is translated as CAWNQGEVYGYTF.